This T cell receptor (beta chain) was sequenced during a study of human T cells and chemical hapten exposure. The study's findings and limits: TCRs at high frequency, those above 1 in 1000, did not change with DPC sensitization.

J was trimmed by 7 bases and V by 2 bases; bases with no gene match: 19. Germline CDR1 MDHEN, CDR2 SYDVKM. This CDR3 has 18 residues. TCRdb itself ran the RACE reads through MiXCR, one entry per CDR3 protein. The sample has fewer than 95,000 distinct CDR3 sequences, about 10% seen once. On this clonotype: Its specificity is unknown.

Regarding time point: patch test 1, 2 weeks after DPC sensitization. Treatment given: therapeutic diphenylcyclopropenone sensitization with weekly scalp DPC. This chain links TRBV28 with TRBJ2-7; TRBD1 agrees at 8 bases. This TCR was sampled from a man aged 35-49 years with alopecia areata. Some clones in this sample may be carry-over from other donors' samples. Sample: whole blood, taken in connection with sensitization to the hapten diphenylcyclopropenone (DPC). The CDR3 loop reads CASSLALSGTGPGLEQYF. CDR3 in DNA: TGTGCCAGCAGTTTAGCCCTCTCCGGGACAGGCCCTGGTTTAGAGCAGTACTTC.